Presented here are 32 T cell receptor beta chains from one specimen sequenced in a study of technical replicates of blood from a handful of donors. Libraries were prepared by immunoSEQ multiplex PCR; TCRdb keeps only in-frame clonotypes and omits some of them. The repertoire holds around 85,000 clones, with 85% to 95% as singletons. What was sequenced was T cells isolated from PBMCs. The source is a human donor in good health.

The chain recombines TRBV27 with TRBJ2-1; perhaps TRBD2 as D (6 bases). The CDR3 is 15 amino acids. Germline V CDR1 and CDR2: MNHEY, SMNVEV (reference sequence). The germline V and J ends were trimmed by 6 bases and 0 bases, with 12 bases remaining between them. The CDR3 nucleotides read TGTGCCAGCAGGACTGACGGGAGCTCCTACAATGAGCAGTTCTTC. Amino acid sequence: CASRTDGSSYNEQFF.

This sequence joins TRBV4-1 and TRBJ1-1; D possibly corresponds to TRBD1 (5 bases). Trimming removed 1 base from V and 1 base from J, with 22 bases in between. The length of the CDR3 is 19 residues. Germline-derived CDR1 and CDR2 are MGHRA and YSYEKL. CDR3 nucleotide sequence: TGCGCCAGCAGCCAAGTAGGCTGGTTCCTCGGGGGGAGGAACACTGAAGCTTTCTTT. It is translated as CASSQVGWFLGGRNTEAFF.

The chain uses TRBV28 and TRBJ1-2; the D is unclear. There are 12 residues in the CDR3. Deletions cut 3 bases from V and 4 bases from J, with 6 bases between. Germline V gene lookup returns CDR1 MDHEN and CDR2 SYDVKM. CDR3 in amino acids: CASSFRSYGYTF. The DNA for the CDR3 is TGTGCCAGCAGTTTCCGTTCCTATGGCTACACCTTC.

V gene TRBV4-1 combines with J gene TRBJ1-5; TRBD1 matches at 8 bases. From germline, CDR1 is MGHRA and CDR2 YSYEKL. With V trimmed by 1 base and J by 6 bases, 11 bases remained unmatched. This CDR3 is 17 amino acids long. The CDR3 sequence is CASSQGRGQAISQPQHF. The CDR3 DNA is TGCGCCAGCAGCCAAGGAAGGGGACAGGCCATAAGTCAGCCCCAGCATTTT.

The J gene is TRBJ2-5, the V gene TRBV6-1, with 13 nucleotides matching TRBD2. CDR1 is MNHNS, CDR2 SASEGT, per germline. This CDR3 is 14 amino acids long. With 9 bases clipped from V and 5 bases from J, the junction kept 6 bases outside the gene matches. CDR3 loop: CASELAGGRETQYF. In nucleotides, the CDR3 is TGTGCCAGTGAACTAGCGGGGGGGCGGGAGACCCAGTACTTC.

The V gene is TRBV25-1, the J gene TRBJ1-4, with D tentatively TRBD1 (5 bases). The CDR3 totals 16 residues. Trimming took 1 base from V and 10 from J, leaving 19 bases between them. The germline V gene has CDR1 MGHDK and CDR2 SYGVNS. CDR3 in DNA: TGTGCCAGCAGTGAATTGGGGGGGATTGACGTGGGAAAACTGTTTTTT. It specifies CASSELGGIDVGKLFF.

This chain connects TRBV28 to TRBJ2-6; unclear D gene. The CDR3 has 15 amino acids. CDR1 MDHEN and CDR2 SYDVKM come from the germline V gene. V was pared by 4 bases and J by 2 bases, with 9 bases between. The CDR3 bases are TGTGCCAGCAGTTCCGAGAATGCTGGGGCCAACGTCCTGACTTTC. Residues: CASSSENAGANVLTF.

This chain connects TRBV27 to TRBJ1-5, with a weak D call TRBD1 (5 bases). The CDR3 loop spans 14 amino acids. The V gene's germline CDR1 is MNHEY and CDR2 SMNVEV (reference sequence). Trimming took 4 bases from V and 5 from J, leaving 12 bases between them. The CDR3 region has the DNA TGTGCCAGCAGTTGGGGGGTTGGGGATCAGCCCCAGCATTTT. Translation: CASSWGVGDQPQHF.

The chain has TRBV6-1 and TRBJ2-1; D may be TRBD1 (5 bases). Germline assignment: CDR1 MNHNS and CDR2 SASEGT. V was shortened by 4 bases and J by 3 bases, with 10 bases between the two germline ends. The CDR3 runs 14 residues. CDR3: CASSGKGFYNEQFF. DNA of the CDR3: TGTGCCAGCAGTGGAAAGGGGTTCTACAATGAGCAGTTCTTC.

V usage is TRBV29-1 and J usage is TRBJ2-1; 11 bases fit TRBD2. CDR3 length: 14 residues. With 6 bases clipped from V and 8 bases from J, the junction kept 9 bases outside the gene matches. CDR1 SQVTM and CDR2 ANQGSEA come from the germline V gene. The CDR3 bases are TGCAGCGTCTTCACTAGCGGGAGCGGGGATGAGCAGTTCTTC. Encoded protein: CSVFTSGSGDEQFF.

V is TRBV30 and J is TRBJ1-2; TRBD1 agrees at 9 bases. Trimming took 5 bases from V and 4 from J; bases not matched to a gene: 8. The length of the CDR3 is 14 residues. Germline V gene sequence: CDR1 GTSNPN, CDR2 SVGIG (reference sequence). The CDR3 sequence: CAWGWTGETYGYTF. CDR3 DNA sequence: TGTGCCTGGGGGTGGACAGGGGAGACCTATGGCTACACCTTC.

The CDR3 sequence is CASSLNNGGGDNEQFF. The CDR3 DNA sequence: TGTGCCAGCAGCCTTAATAATGGCGGGGGAGACAATGAGCAGTTCTTC. The V call is TRBV7-9, the J call TRBJ2-1; 7 bases match TRBD2. This CDR3 region has 16 residues. V gave up 5 bases and J gave up 5 bases; unmatched junction bases: 12. Germline V gene sequence: CDR1 SEHNR, CDR2 FQNEAQ (reference sequence).

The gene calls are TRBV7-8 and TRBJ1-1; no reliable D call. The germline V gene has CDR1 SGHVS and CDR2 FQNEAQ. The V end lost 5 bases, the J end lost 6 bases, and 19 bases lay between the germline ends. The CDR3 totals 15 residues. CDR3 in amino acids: CASSAYLDGLPEAFF. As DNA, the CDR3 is TGTGCCAGCAGCGCCTACCTCGACGGACTCCCTGAAGCTTTCTTT.

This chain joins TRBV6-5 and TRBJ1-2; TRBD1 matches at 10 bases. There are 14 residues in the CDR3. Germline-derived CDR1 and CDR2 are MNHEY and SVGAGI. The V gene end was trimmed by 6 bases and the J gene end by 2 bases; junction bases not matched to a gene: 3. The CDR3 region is CASRGQGTNYGYTF. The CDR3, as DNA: TGTGCCAGCAGGGGACAGGGGACCAACTATGGCTACACCTTC.

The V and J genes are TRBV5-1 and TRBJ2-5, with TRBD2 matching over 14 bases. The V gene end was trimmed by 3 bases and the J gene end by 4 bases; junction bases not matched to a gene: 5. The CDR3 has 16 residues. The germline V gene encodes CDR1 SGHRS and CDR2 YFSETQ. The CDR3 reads CASSWGLAGVRETQYF. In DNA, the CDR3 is TGCGCCAGCAGCTGGGGACTAGCGGGAGTTCGAGAGACCCAGTACTTC.

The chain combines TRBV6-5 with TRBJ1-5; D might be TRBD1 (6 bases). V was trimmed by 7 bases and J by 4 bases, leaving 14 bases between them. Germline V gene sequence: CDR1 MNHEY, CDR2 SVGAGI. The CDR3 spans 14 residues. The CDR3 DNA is TGTGCCAGCACCCCCGGGAGGGGGAATCAGCCCCAGCATTTT. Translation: CASTPGRGNQPQHF.

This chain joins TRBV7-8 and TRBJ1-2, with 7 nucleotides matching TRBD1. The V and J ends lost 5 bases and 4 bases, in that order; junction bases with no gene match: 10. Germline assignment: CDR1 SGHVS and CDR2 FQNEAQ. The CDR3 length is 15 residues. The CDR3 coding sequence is TGTGCCAGCAGCACAAGACAGGGACCTACCTATGGCTACACCTTC. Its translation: CASSTRQGPTYGYTF.

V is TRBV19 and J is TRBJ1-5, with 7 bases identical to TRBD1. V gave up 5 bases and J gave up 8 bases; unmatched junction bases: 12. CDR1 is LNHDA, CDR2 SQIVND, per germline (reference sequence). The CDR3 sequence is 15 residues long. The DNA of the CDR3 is TGTGCCAGTAGTTGGGGACAGAGCTTTCGGGAGCCCCAGCATTTT. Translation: CASSWGQSFREPQHF. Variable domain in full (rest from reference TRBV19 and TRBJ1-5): DGGITQSPKYLFRKEGQNVTLSCEQNLNHDAMYWYRQDPGQGLRLIYYSQIVNDFQKGDIAEGYSVSREKKESFPLTVTSAQKNPTAFYLCASSWGQSFREPQHFGDGTRLSIL.

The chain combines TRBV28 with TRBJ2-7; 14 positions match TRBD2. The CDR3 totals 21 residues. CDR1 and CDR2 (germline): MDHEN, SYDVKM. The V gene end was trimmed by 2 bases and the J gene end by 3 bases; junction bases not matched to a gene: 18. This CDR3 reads CASSLRGLAGGIGLDLYEQYF. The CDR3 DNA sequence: TGTGCCAGCAGTTTAAGAGGACTAGCGGGAGGAATTGGTTTGGACCTCTACGAGCAGTACTTC. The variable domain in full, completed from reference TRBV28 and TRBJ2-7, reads DVKVTQSSRYLVKRTGEKVFLECVQDMDHENMFWYRQDPGLGLRLIYFSYDVKMKEKGDIPEGYSVSREKKERFSLILESASTNQTSMYLCASSLRGLAGGIGLDLYEQYFGPGTRLTVT.

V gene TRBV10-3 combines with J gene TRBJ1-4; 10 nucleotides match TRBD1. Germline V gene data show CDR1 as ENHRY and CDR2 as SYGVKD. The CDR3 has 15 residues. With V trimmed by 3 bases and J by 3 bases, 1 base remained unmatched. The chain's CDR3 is CAISDGTGANEKLFF. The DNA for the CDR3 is TGTGCCATCAGTGACGGGACAGGGGCTAATGAAAAACTGTTTTTT.

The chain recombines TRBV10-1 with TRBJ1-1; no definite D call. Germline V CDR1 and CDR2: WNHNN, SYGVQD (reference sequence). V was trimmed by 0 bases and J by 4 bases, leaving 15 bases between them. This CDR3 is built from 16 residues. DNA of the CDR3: TGCGCCAGCAGTGAGTCGTTGAATCCCTCGAGCACTGAAGCTTTCTTT. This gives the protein CASSESLNPSSTEAFF.

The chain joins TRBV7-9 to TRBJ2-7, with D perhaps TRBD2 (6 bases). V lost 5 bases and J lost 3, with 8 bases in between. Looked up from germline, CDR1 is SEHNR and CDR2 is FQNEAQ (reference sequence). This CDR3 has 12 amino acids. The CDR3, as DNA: TGTGCCAGCAGCCCCGGGGGCTACGAGCAGTACTTC. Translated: CASSPGGYEQYF.

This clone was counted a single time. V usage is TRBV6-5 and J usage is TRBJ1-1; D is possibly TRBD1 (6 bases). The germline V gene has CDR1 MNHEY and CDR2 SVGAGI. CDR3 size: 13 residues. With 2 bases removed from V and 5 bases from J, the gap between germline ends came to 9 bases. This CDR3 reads CASSYGQITEAFF. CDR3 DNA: TGTGCCAGCAGTTACGGACAGATAACTGAAGCTTTCTTT.

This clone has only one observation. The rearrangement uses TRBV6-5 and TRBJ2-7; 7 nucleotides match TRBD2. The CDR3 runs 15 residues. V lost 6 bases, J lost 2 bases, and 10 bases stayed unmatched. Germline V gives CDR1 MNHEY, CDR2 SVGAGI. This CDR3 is CASSRDRGGAYEQYF. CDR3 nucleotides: TGTGCCAGCAGCCGCGACCGTGGGGGGGCCTACGAGCAGTACTTC.

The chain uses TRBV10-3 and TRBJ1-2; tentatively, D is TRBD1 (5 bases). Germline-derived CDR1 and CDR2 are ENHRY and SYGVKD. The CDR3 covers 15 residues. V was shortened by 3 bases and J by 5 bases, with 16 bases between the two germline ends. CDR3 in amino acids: CAISDSTQGGYGYTF. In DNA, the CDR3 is TGTGCCATCAGTGATAGTACCCAGGGTGGGTATGGCTACACCTTC.

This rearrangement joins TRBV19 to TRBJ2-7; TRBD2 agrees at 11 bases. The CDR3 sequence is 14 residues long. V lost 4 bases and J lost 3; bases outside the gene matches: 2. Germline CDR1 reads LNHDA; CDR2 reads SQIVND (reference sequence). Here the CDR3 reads CASSTGTSGYEQYF. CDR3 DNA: TGTGCCAGTAGTACGGGGACTAGCGGCTACGAGCAGTACTTC.

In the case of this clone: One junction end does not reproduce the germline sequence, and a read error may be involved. The CDR3 sequence: CASSEISGRPGFRIF. In DNA, the CDR3 is TGTGCCAGTAGTGAAATTAGCGGGAGGCCCGGTTTTAGGATCTTC. V usage is TRBV19 and J usage is TRBJ2-1; 10 nucleotides agree with TRBD2. Looked up from germline, CDR1 is LNHDA and CDR2 is SQIVND (reference sequence). This CDR3 region has 15 residues.

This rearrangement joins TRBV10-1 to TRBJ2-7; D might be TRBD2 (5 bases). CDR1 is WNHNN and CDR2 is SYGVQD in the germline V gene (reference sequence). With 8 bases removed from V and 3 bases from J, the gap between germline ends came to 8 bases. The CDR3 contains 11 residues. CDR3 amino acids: CASSGNYEQYF. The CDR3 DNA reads TGCGCCAGCTCGGGGAACTACGAGCAGTACTTC.

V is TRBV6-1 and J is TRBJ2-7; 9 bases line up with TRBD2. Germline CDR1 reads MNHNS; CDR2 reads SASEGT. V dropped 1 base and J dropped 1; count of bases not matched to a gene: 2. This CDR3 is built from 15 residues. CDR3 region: CASSEVAGESYEQYF. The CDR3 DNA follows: TGTGCCAGCAGTGAAGTAGCGGGGGAATCCTACGAGCAGTACTTC.

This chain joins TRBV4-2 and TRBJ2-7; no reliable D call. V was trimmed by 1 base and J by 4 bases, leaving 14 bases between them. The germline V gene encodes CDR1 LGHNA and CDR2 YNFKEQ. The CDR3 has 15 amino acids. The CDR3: CASSQVGQEEYEQYF. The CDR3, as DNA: TGTGCCAGCAGCCAAGTGGGCCAGGAAGAGTACGAGCAGTACTTC.

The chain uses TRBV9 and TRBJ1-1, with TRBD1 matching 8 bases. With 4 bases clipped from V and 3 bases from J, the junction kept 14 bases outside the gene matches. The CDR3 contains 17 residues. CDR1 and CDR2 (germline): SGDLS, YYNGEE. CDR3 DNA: TGTGCCAGCAGCACAGGACAGGGTAGTTCCGGCGACACTGAAGCTTTCTTT. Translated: CASSTGQGSSGDTEAFF.

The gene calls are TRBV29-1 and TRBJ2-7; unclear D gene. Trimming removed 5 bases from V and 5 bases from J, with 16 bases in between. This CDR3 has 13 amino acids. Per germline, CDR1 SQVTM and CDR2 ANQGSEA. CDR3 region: CSVRRTPRNEQYF. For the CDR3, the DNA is TGCAGCGTTCGCAGAACCCCCAGGAACGAGCAGTACTTC.